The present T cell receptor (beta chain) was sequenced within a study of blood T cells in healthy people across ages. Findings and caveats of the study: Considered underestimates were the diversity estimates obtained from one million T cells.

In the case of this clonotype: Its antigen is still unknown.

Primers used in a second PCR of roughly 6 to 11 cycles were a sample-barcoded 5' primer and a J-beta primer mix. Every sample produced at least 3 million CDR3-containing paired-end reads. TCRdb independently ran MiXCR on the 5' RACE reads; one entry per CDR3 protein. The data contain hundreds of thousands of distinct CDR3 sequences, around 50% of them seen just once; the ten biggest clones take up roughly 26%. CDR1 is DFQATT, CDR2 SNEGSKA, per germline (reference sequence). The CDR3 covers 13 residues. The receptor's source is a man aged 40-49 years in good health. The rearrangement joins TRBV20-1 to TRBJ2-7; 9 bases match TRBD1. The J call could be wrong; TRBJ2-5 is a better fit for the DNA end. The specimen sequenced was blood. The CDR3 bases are TGCAGTGCAACAACAGGGGGCGGAGAGACCCAGTACTTC. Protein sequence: CSATTGGGETQYF.